This T cell receptor beta chain came from a study of radiation and T cells in renal cell carcinoma. CDR3 length: 15 residues. Germline V lookup: CDR1 GTSNPN, CDR2 SVGIG (reference sequence). The J segment lost 5 bases and the V segment lost 2 bases, leaving 5 bases of the junction unmatched. Study observations and caveats: From baseline, blood top tumor clonotypes peaked at 2 weeks post-radiation.

Time point in this sample: baseline pretreatment blood. Sample treatment: 15 Gy SBRT to primary tumor, nephrectomy 4 weeks later. After SBRT, blood was collected at 2 and 4 weeks, plus baseline. To note about this clone: The antigen is not known.

Produced via immunoSEQ multiplex PCR; TCRdb's table is partial and in-frame only. The sample records approximately 150,000 clones, about 88% being singletons. Sequencing used blood, obtained from a patient whose treatment included radiotherapy and nephrectomy. The source of this sequence is a woman in her seventies with renal cell carcinoma. The genes are TRBV30 and TRBJ2-2, with 10 bases fitting TRBD2. CDR3 coding DNA: TGTGCCTGGAGTCCCGTTAGCGGGAGGACCGGGGAGCTGTTTTTT. Its protein product is CAWSPVSGRTGELFF.